Each of the 18 T cell receptor beta chains below was sequenced from the same sample in a study of shared clonotypes between healthy human individuals. The repertoire was sequenced with immunoSEQ multiplex PCR; TCRdb's copy has only in-frame clones and lacks some. The sample has approximately 2,200,000 clones; around 93% are singletons. Naive CD8 cells lacked CD45RO, underwent positive selection for CCR7 and left out terminally differentiated effector memory CD45RA+ cells. The sequenced sample was naive CD8+ T cells from PBMCs. These receptors all come from a man younger than 35 in good health. Some clones in this sample may be carry-over from other donors' samples.

V gene TRBV29-1 combines with J gene TRBJ1-1, with no clear D. CDR3 size: 15 residues. CDR1 and CDR2 from the germline V gene are SQVTM and ANQGSEA. Trimming removed 8 bases at V and 6 bases at J, with 25 bases between. CDR3 sequence: CSFTLGSGRYAEAFF. Written as DNA, the CDR3 is TGCAGCTTCACTCTAGGGTCCGGACGTTACGCTGAAGCTTTCTTT.

J is TRBJ1-5 and V is TRBV28; no reliable D call. The ends were cut back, 2 bases at V and 3 bases at J, with 14 bases in the middle. The germline V gene encodes CDR1 MDHEN and CDR2 SYDVKM. The CDR3 sequence is 16 residues long. The CDR3 loop reads CASSLNPRHLNQPQHF. In DNA, the CDR3 is TGTGCCAGCAGTTTAAACCCGAGACACCTCAATCAGCCCCAGCATTTT.

The rearrangement joins TRBV5-1 to TRBJ2-1, with TRBD2 matching over 13 bases. The CDR3 extends over 16 amino acids. CDR1 SGHRS and CDR2 YFSETQ come from the germline V gene. V shed 6 bases, J shed 0 bases, and the junction held 3 bases outside the gene matches. CDR3 protein: CASTWTSGSSYNEQFF. The DNA of the CDR3 is TGCGCCAGCACCTGGACTAGCGGGAGCTCCTACAATGAGCAGTTCTTC.

The V gene is TRBV6-5, the J gene TRBJ2-1, with 7 bases identical to TRBD2. The ends lost 2 bases at V and 13 bases at J; junction bases unmatched: 5. Germline loops: CDR1 MNHEY, CDR2 SVGAGI. The CDR3 consists of 12 residues. CDR3 nucleotide sequence: TGTGCCAGCAGTTACGCGAGCGGGGATCAGTTCTTC. This sequence encodes CASSYASGDQFF.

The chain joins TRBV14 to TRBJ1-3; D not certain. Germline CDR1 is SGHDN and CDR2 is FVKESK. The CDR3 is 15 amino acids. With 1 base removed from V and 10 bases from J, the gap between germline ends came to 17 bases. The CDR3 loop reads CASSQGVHNLETIYF. DNA for the CDR3: TGTGCCAGCAGCCAAGGAGTACACAATTTGGAAACCATATATTTT.

This chain connects TRBV6-5 to TRBJ1-5, with a weak D call TRBD1 (5 bases). This CDR3 has 13 amino acids. The V end was cut by 8 bases, the J end by 6 bases, with 14 bases between. Germline-derived CDR1 and CDR2 are MNHEY and SVGAGI. As DNA, the CDR3 is TGTGCCAGCTCTGCAGGGTACAGTCAGCCCCAGCATTTT. It specifies CASSAGYSQPQHF.

The chain is built from TRBV25-1 and TRBJ1-5, with D tentatively TRBD1 (6 bases). Between the trimmed V and J ends, which lost 5 bases and 1 base, there was a span of 18 bases. The CDR3 consists of 17 residues. Germline loops: CDR1 MGHDK, CDR2 SYGVNS. In nucleotides, the CDR3 is TGTGCCAGCAGTCCCTGGGGGGCTTACGAAAGCAATCAGCCCCAGCATTTT. Translated: CASSPWGAYESNQPQHF.

The rearrangement joins TRBV7-9 to TRBJ1-2; tentatively, D is TRBD1 (6 bases). This CDR3 comprises 18 residues. Germline V gene sequence: CDR1 SEHNR, CDR2 FQNEAQ (reference sequence). The V end lost 4 bases, the J end lost 0 bases, and 21 bases lay between the germline ends. In nucleotides, the CDR3 is TGTGCCAGCAGCTCAGCCCGGGGCAGGGGACCACCTAACTATGGCTACACCTTC. It encodes CASSSARGRGPPNYGYTF.

The J gene is TRBJ2-7, the V gene TRBV10-2; tentative D call: TRBD1 (5 bases). CDR3 length equals 16 residues. V was pared by 0 bases and J by 7 bases, with 19 bases between. The germline V gene has CDR1 WSHSY and CDR2 SAAADI. For the CDR3, the DNA is TGCGCCAGCAGTGAGTCACGTTGGGGCTCCGGCGTAGAGCAGTACTTC. Its protein product is CASSESRWGSGVEQYF.

The chain uses TRBV9 and TRBJ2-1; D unresolved. Germline V gives CDR1 SGDLS, CDR2 YYNGEE. The germline V and J ends were trimmed by 0 bases and 6 bases, with 7 bases remaining between them. The CDR3 totals 13 residues. For the CDR3, the DNA is TGTGCCAGCAGCGTAGGAGGAACCAATGAGCAGTTCTTC. Amino acid sequence: CASSVGGTNEQFF.

This sequence joins TRBV6-5 and TRBJ1-1; the D gene is possibly TRBD1 (5 bases). CDR1 is MNHEY, CDR2 SVGAGI, per germline. CDR3 length: 13 amino acids. The V and J ends lost 4 bases and 10 bases respectively, with 16 bases between them. CDR3 loop: CASSLTTGTPAFF. The DNA for the CDR3 is TGTGCCAGCAGTTTGACAACCGGGACGCCAGCTTTCTTT.

The gene calls are TRBV9 and TRBJ2-1; 7 nucleotides line up with TRBD1. Germline V gene sequence: CDR1 SGDLS, CDR2 YYNGEE. The CDR3 runs 13 residues. V lost 3 bases to trimming and J lost 6 bases; unmatched junction nucleotides: 3. The CDR3 reads CASSATGTNEQFF. In DNA form, the CDR3 reads TGTGCCAGCAGCGCGACAGGGACCAATGAGCAGTTCTTC.

The chain's CDR3 is CASSPVGETNEKLFF. The CDR3 DNA reads as TGTGCCAGCAGCCCCGTAGGCGAAACTAATGAAAAACTGTTTTTT. The chain joins TRBV7-9 to TRBJ1-4; D unclear. Trimming removed 5 bases from V and 1 base from J, with 11 bases in between. The CDR3 extends over 15 amino acids. CDR1 is SEHNR and CDR2 is FQNEAQ in the germline V gene (reference sequence).

With respect to this clone: The same CDR3 also results from other DNA sequences found in this sample. This rearrangement joins TRBV19 to TRBJ1-1; D remains ambiguous. This CDR3 spans 10 amino acids. CDR1 and CDR2 (germline): LNHDA, SQIVND (reference sequence). V was shortened by 6 bases and J by 8 bases, with 7 bases between the two germline ends. As DNA, the CDR3 is TGTGCCAGTAGGGACTCCGAAGCTTTCTTT. As protein: CASRDSEAFF.

The genes are TRBV9 and TRBJ1-2; D is ambiguous. The CDR3 is made up of 18 amino acids. V lost 4 bases and J 3 bases, leaving 25 bases between the germline ends. The germline gives CDR1 SGDLS, CDR2 YYNGEE. The CDR3 reads CASSTRPLEGSGDYGYTF. Written as DNA, the CDR3 is TGTGCCAGCAGCACGAGACCCCTCGAGGGTTCGGGTGACTATGGCTACACCTTC.

The chain recombines TRBV29-1 with TRBJ2-5, with D perhaps matching TRBD1 (5 bases). Trimming removed 1 base at V and 3 bases at J, with 18 bases between. CDR3 length: 16 amino acids. Germline V lookup: CDR1 SQVTM, CDR2 ANQGSEA. The CDR3 here is CSVEGGWQAREETQYF. The CDR3 nucleotides read TGCAGCGTTGAAGGGGGTTGGCAAGCCAGGGAAGAGACCCAGTACTTC.

V usage is TRBV4-1 and J usage is TRBJ2-6; no clear D. This CDR3 is 17 amino acids long. Germline V gene sequence: CDR1 MGHRA, CDR2 YSYEKL. V dropped 0 bases and J dropped 0 bases, with 9 bases sitting between them. For the CDR3, the DNA is TGCGCCAGCAGCCAAGATGTACGGTACTCTGGGGCCAACGTCCTGACTTTC. Translating it yields CASSQDVRYSGANVLTF.

V gene TRBV27 combines with J gene TRBJ2-1; a possible D gene is TRBD2 (5 bases). The CDR3 is 15 amino acids. In germline, CDR1 is MNHEY, CDR2 SMNVEV (reference sequence). The V gene lost 4 bases and the J gene lost 4 bases, with 14 bases spanning the gap. The DNA of the CDR3 is TGTGCCAGCAGTTCCACCCCGACGGGATACAATGAGCAGTTCTTC. Translating gives CASSSTPTGYNEQFF.